The 13 T cell receptor beta chains listed next were all sequenced from one sample in a study of shared clonotypes between healthy human individuals. Measured with immunoSEQ multiplex PCR; TCRdb has only the in-frame clones, and not every one. Counted here are roughly 1,100,000 clones, 65% to 80% occurring once; the ten biggest clones make up roughly 1.4%. Sequenced sample: memory CD4+ T cells sorted from blood. Subset meaning: CD45RA-negative fraction. These receptors originate from a man younger than 35 in good health.

This clone was found a few times. The chain has TRBV19 and TRBJ2-4; D not resolved. This CDR3 region has 15 residues. The V gene's germline CDR1 is LNHDA and CDR2 SQIVND (reference sequence). V gave up 3 bases and J gave up 3 bases, with 12 bases separating them. The CDR3 sequence is CASSIQDLGKNIQYF. DNA for the CDR3: TGTGCCAGTAGTATCCAGGATTTGGGCAAAAACATTCAGTACTTC. The whole variable domain, remainder taken from reference TRBV19 and TRBJ2-4, is DGGITQSPKYLFRKEGQNVTLSCEQNLNHDAMYWYRQDPGQGLRLIYYSQIVNDFQKGDIAEGYSVSREKKESFPLTVTSAQKNPTAFYLCASSIQDLGKNIQYFGAGTRLSVL.

The J gene is TRBJ1-4, the V gene TRBV6-1, with D possibly being TRBD1 (6 bases). Trimming pared 1 base from V and 7 bases from J, leaving 16 bases between. Germline CDR1 reads MNHNS; CDR2 reads SASEGT. The length of the CDR3 is 16 residues. The CDR3 spells CASSEGRQGIFEKLFF. In nucleotides, the CDR3 is TGTGCCAGCAGTGAAGGGAGGCAGGGGATTTTTGAAAAACTGTTTTTT.

A note on this clone: This may come from a read error, since a much larger clone is one base off. Additional DNA sequences in this sample encode the identical CDR3. The gene calls are TRBV5-4 and TRBJ1-1; D ambiguous. V was cut by 0 bases and J by 0 bases, with 6 bases left in between. Germline-derived CDR1 and CDR2 are SGHNT and YYREEE (reference sequence). The CDR3 is 14 residues long. Here the CDR3 DNA reads TGTGCCAGCAGCTTGGATCCTATGAACACTGAAGCTTTCTTT. Translation gives CASSLDPMNTEAFF.

J is TRBJ2-3 and V is TRBV7-2; D is uncertain. The CDR3 covers 15 residues. The germline gives CDR1 SGHTA, CDR2 FQGNSA. Trimming pared 8 bases from V and 0 bases from J, leaving 15 bases between. The CDR3 reads CASAPSGGSTDTQYF. CDR3 nucleotide sequence: TGTGCCAGCGCGCCCTCGGGCGGTAGCACAGATACGCAGTATTTT.

The rearrangement links TRBV5-6 to TRBJ2-7, with 7 bases identical to TRBD1. The junction had 15 bases not matched to a gene; V was cut back by 3 bases and J by 3 bases. The CDR3 has 17 amino acids. Germline lookup yields CDR1 SGHDT and CDR2 YYEEEE. The CDR3 loop is CASSSPLNRGLRYEQYF. As DNA, the CDR3 is TGTGCCAGCAGCTCCCCTCTAAACAGGGGTTTACGCTACGAGCAGTACTTC.

The CDR3 DNA sequence: TGTGCCAGCAGTTACAGACAGGGCCCAGATACGCAGTATTTT. Amino acids: CASSYRQGPDTQYF. The rearrangement joins TRBV2 to TRBJ2-3, with 7 bases identical to TRBD1. The length of the CDR3 is 14 residues. Germline assignment: CDR1 SNHLY and CDR2 FYNNEI. The V gene end was trimmed by 5 bases and the J gene end by 4 bases; junction bases not matched to a gene: 6.

Comments on this clone: Within the sample, other DNA sequences also encode this same CDR3. The rearrangement joins TRBV11-2 to TRBJ2-7, with D hard to call. Germline loops: CDR1 SGHAT, CDR2 FQNNGV. CDR3 length: 11 residues. Trimming pared 0 bases from V and 4 bases from J, leaving 1 base between. The CDR3 is CASSLEYEQYF. CDR3 sequence (DNA): TGTGCCAGCAGCTTAGAATACGAGCAGTACTTC.

The chain employs TRBV6-6 and TRBJ2-4; a possible D gene is TRBD2 (5 bases). Germline CDR1 MNHNY, CDR2 SVGAGI (reference sequence). Trimming cost V 2 bases and J 2 bases, with 10 bases left between them. The length of the CDR3 is 15 residues. The DNA of the CDR3 is TGTGCCAGCAGTTACGGACTCCTGTCCAAAAACATTCAGTACTTC. It encodes CASSYGLLSKNIQYF.

This clone was seen a handful of times. The chain carries TRBV6-1 and TRBJ1-2, with 9 nucleotides matching TRBD1. V gave up 6 bases and J gave up 6 bases; unmatched junction bases: 11. In germline, CDR1 is MNHNS, CDR2 SASEGT. The CDR3 is made up of 15 amino acids. This CDR3 is CASSKAWTGDDGYTF. CDR3 DNA: TGTGCCAGCAGCAAGGCCTGGACAGGGGACGATGGCTACACCTTC.

This clone was recorded a few times. This chain links TRBV29-1 with TRBJ2-7; a weak D match, TRBD1 (5 bases). The CDR3 totals 14 residues. The V end was cut by 0 bases, the J end by 5 bases, with 14 bases between. Per the germline V gene, CDR1 is SQVTM and CDR2 is ANQGSEA. The CDR3 DNA follows: TGCAGCGTTGAAGATCAGGCAGGGTACCACGAGCAGTACTTC. Its translation: CSVEDQAGYHEQYF.

This clone has more than one count but fewer than ten. The rearrangement uses TRBV27 and TRBJ1-4; possible D gene TRBD1, 6 bases. The CDR3 is 15 amino acids. The germline V and J ends were trimmed by 5 bases and 4 bases, with 14 bases remaining between them. Germline assignment: CDR1 MNHEY and CDR2 SMNVEV (reference sequence). The CDR3 sequence is CASSLAGQFNEKLFF. As DNA, the CDR3 is TGTGCCAGCAGTCTCGCCGGACAGTTTAATGAAAAACTGTTTTTT.

In this sample, this clone turned up once. This specimen includes other DNA sequences encoding the same CDR3. V is TRBV5-1 and J is TRBJ2-2; tentative D call: TRBD1 (5 bases). Germline V lookup: CDR1 SGHRS, CDR2 YFSETQ. This CDR3 has 15 amino acids. The V end was cut by 0 bases, the J end by 0 bases, with 6 bases between. The CDR3 DNA reads TGCGCCAGCAGCTTGGGGGGCGCGAACACCGGGGAGCTGTTTTTT. This translates into CASSLGGANTGELFF.

In this sample, this clone turned up many times. The chain uses TRBV11-2 and TRBJ1-4, with 7 positions matching TRBD1. The J segment lost 7 bases and the V segment lost 2 bases, leaving 7 bases of the junction unmatched. Germline loops: CDR1 SGHAT, CDR2 FQNNGV. The CDR3 covers 15 residues. CDR3 coding DNA: TGTGCCAGCAGCTTATCTACAGGGGAGGCTGAAAAACTGTTTTTT. Translating it yields CASSLSTGEAEKLFF.